This paragraph covers one T cell receptor beta chain sequence. This sample was taken from a study of blood T cell repertoires in COVID-19. In the study overall: Italy, Spain and the United States were the sources of the convalescent and acute COVID-19 samples. The cDNA or gDNA used as material had been derived from T cells, B-cell-depleted T cells, or PBMCs.

Study processing details: Reference gene primer amplification gave estimated nucleated cell counts. Sequencing used immunoSEQ multiplex PCR; TCRdb keeps in-frame clones, though not all of them. The V and J calls and clone size were taken over from that table, and D and trimming were inferred from the DNA. The table includes around 92,000 clones, about 82% detected once. The CDR3 length is 15 residues. Germline CDR1 and CDR2: WSHSY and SAAADI. V lost 1 base and J lost 7; bases outside the gene matches: 9. Source material: peripheral blood. The rearrangement links TRBV10-2 to TRBJ2-5; 7 bases line up with TRBD1. This receptor was identified in a woman between 55 and 75 years old in a cohort sampled during active or convalescent COVID-19. CDR3 residues: CASSELGQDRGTQYF. The CDR3 nucleotides are TGCGCCAGCAGTGAGTTAGGACAGGATCGGGGGACCCAGTACTTC.